These 29 T cell receptor beta chains were all obtained from the same sample, sequenced in a study of shared clonotypes between healthy human individuals (dated by TCRdb to 2018 to 2021). Library creation used the immunoSEQ multiplex PCR assay. This is the immuneACCESS table as TCRdb keeps it, with only in-frame sequences that have V and J called. A part of the clones is gone; compared with another copy, unresolved V genes explain less than half, and the rest is unexplained. For this sample the table gives over a million clones, of which just under 99% were detected only once. The top ten clonotypes cover 0.36% of the sample. The sequenced sample was naive CD4+ T cells sorted from blood. This specimen's cell subset or site label, per the study, means: CD45RA+ positively selected. The receptors shown here come from a man aged 30-40 years in good health.

The chain links TRBV28 to TRBJ2-3, with D unresolved. The germline V and J ends were trimmed by 6 bases and 2 bases, with 9 bases remaining between them. The CDR3 spans 13 residues. Germline CDR1 MDHEN, CDR2 SYDVKM. For the CDR3, the DNA is TGTGCCAGCAGGTTCTCCACCACAGATACGCAGTATTTT. As protein: CASRFSTTDTQYF.

The chain carries TRBV7-9 and TRBJ1-1; D is unclear. V was trimmed by 2 bases and J by 6 bases, leaving 13 bases between them. The CDR3 has 14 residues. The germline gives CDR1 SEHNR, CDR2 FQNEAQ (reference sequence). The CDR3 spells CASSLKGLPAEAFF. In DNA form, the CDR3 reads TGTGCCAGCAGCTTAAAAGGCCTCCCCGCTGAAGCTTTCTTT.

This clone was recorded once. The CDR3, as DNA: TGTGCCAGCAGTTTCCTGACAGGCCGGGGGACCGGGGAGCTGTTTTTT. This encodes CASSFLTGRGTGELFF. The chain links TRBV28 to TRBJ2-2; D is possibly TRBD1 or TRBD2 (6 bases each). Germline V gene sequence: CDR1 MDHEN, CDR2 SYDVKM. CDR3 length: 16 amino acids. V dropped 3 bases and J dropped 5 bases, with 16 bases sitting between them. Complete variable domain (other parts from reference TRBV28 and TRBJ2-2): DVKVTQSSRYLVKRTGEKVFLECVQDMDHENMFWYRQDPGLGLRLIYFSYDVKMKEKGDIPEGYSVSREKKERFSLILESASTNQTSMYLCASSFLTGRGTGELFFGEGSRLTVL.

This clone has just one count. The chain is built from TRBV28 and TRBJ2-7; 7 bases line up with TRBD2. The CDR3 has 15 residues. Germline CDR1 is MDHEN and CDR2 is SYDVKM. V dropped 3 bases and J dropped 5; count of bases not matched to a gene: 10. This CDR3 reads CASSLGGGDGHEQYF. CDR3 in DNA: TGTGCCAGCAGTTTGGGGGGAGGGGACGGGCACGAGCAGTACTTC.

Points on this clone: Distinct nucleotide sequences in the sample also encode this CDR3. The chain links TRBV5-1 to TRBJ2-7; 10 bases are a match to TRBD1. With 4 bases clipped from V and 6 bases from J, the junction kept 7 bases outside the gene matches. This CDR3 is 14 amino acids long. Germline-derived CDR1 and CDR2 are SGHRS and YFSETQ. This CDR3 is CASSSPGQGSEQYF. CDR3 nucleotides: TGCGCCAGCAGCAGTCCGGGACAGGGGAGCGAGCAGTACTTC.

The CDR3 loop reads CASSLRAGVYYEQYF. The CDR3 nucleotides read TGCGCCAGCAGCTTGCGGGCGGGAGTTTACTACGAGCAGTACTTC. This chain connects TRBV5-1 to TRBJ2-7; 7 bases map to TRBD2. The CDR3 consists of 15 residues. CDR1 is SGHRS and CDR2 is YFSETQ in the germline V gene. Trimming removed 1 base from V and 3 bases from J; junction bases left unmatched: 7. Based on the CDR3 plus reference TRBV5-1 and TRBJ2-7, the full variable domain is KAGVTQTPRYLIKTRGQQVTLSCSPISGHRSVSWYQQTPGQGLQFLFEYFSETQRNKGNFPGRFSGRQFSNSRSEMNVSTLELGDSALYLCASSLRAGVYYEQYFGPGTRLTVT.

This chain links TRBV5-4 with TRBJ2-7; possibly TRBD1 for D (6 bases). Germline values: CDR1 SGHNT, CDR2 YYREEE (reference sequence). The CDR3 runs to 15 residues. Trimming stripped 4 bases from V and 0 bases from J, with 14 bases between. CDR3 bases: TGTGCCAGCAGCACAGGGTCAGGGAACTCCTACGAGCAGTACTTC. Translation gives CASSTGSGNSYEQYF.

The CDR3 DNA is TGTGCCAGCAGTTTCGGGGCAGTGGAGTACTTC. Protein sequence: CASSFGAVEYF. This chain links TRBV27 with TRBJ2-5; either TRBD1 or TRBD2 may fit D (5 bases each). The CDR3 length is 11 residues. From germline, CDR1 is MNHEY and CDR2 SMNVEV (reference sequence). V dropped 3 bases and J dropped 12 bases, with 11 bases sitting between them.

The V call is TRBV5-1, the J call TRBJ2-2; 8 bases align to TRBD1. V was pared by 1 base and J by 6 bases, with 8 bases of the junction left unmatched. Germline V gives CDR1 SGHRS, CDR2 YFSETQ. CDR3 length: 16 amino acids. The CDR3 protein is CASSLPDRDVSGELFF. Here the CDR3 DNA reads TGCGCCAGCAGCTTGCCGGACAGGGACGTGTCCGGGGAGCTGTTTTTT.

V gene TRBV2 combines with J gene TRBJ2-5, with D possibly matching TRBD2 (6 bases). The CDR3 spans 14 residues. The germline V and J ends were trimmed by 6 bases and 4 bases, with 15 bases remaining between them. Germline CDR1 reads SNHLY; CDR2 reads FYNNEI. The CDR3 DNA follows: TGTGCCAGCAGCCTGGCCGTGGGGGGAGAGACCCAGTACTTC. The encoded protein is CASSLAVGGETQYF.

The V call is TRBV19, the J call TRBJ2-3, with D maybe TRBD2 (5 bases). Trimming shortened V by 3 bases and J by 4 bases, and 8 bases separated the two germline ends. Germline assignment: CDR1 LNHDA and CDR2 SQIVND (reference sequence). The CDR3 has 13 residues. The CDR3 region has the DNA TGTGCCAGTAGTATCGGGATTTCAGATACGCAGTATTTT. This encodes CASSIGISDTQYF.

V gene TRBV28 combines with J gene TRBJ2-2; TRBD2 agrees at 9 bases. Germline CDR1 MDHEN, CDR2 SYDVKM. This CDR3 has 15 amino acids. Trimming cost V 2 bases and J 4 bases; bases outside gene matches: 2. CDR3 DNA sequence: TGTGCCAGCAGTTTAGGGACTAGCCTCACCGGGGAGCTGTTTTTT. It codes for CASSLGTSLTGELFF.

V gene TRBV30 combines with J gene TRBJ1-1; a possible D gene is TRBD1 (5 bases). This CDR3 is 13 amino acids long. Trimming cost V 1 base and J 0 bases, with 6 bases left between them. The germline gives CDR1 GTSNPN, CDR2 SVGIG (reference sequence). This CDR3 is CAWSGQMNTEAFF. The CDR3 nucleotides read TGTGCCTGGAGTGGACAGATGAACACTGAAGCTTTCTTT.

This chain connects TRBV18 to TRBJ2-1, with TRBD2 matching 7 bases. V lost 5 bases, J lost 4 bases, and 17 bases stayed unmatched. Germline CDR1 is KGHSH and CDR2 is LQKENI. This CDR3 region has 18 residues. The CDR3 region is CASSGATPSSGTYNEQFF. Written as DNA, the CDR3 is TGTGCCAGCTCAGGCGCAACCCCCTCTAGCGGAACATACAATGAGCAGTTCTTC.

The J gene is TRBJ2-1, the V gene TRBV5-4, with D possibly TRBD2 on 6 matching bases. Germline V gene sequence: CDR1 SGHNT, CDR2 YYREEE (reference sequence). The V end was cut by 2 bases, the J end by 4 bases, with 10 bases between. The CDR3 is made up of 14 amino acids. The CDR3 spells CASSFRDSYNEQFF. As DNA, the CDR3 is TGTGCCAGCAGCTTCCGGGACTCTTACAATGAGCAGTTCTTC.

The J gene is TRBJ2-4, the V gene TRBV19; 8 bases line up with TRBD2. This CDR3 contains 15 residues. Germline V gene data show CDR1 as LNHDA and CDR2 as SQIVND (reference sequence). With 7 bases clipped from V and 1 base from J, the junction kept 6 bases outside the gene matches. CDR3 sequence: CASTQTGGAKNIQYF. CDR3 DNA: TGTGCCAGTACGCAGACGGGAGGGGCCAAAAACATTCAGTACTTC.

The chain uses TRBV9 and TRBJ1-1; TRBD1 is a possible D gene (5 bases). V was cut by 0 bases and J by 9 bases, with 15 bases left in between. The CDR3 consists of 14 residues. CDR1 and CDR2 from the germline V gene are SGDLS and YYNGEE. CDR3 in amino acids: CASSVDGGSYQAFF. The CDR3 DNA follows: TGTGCCAGCAGCGTAGACGGGGGGTCGTACCAAGCTTTCTTT.

This chain uses TRBV9 with TRBJ2-2, with 8 bases matching TRBD2. Trimming took 3 bases from V and 4 from J; bases not matched to a gene: 14. Germline CDR1 is SGDLS and CDR2 is YYNGEE. The CDR3 runs 18 residues. The CDR3 nucleotides read TGTGCCAGCAGCGGCCCGGCTAGCGGGTATACTCGCACCGGGGAGCTGTTTTTT. It yields the protein CASSGPASGYTRTGELFF.

The chain couples TRBV7-8 to TRBJ1-2; no definite D call. The germline CDR1 and CDR2 sequences are SGHVS and FQNEAQ. The CDR3 consists of 13 residues. V was trimmed by 1 base and J by 2 bases, leaving 5 bases between them. DNA for the CDR3: TGTGCCAGCAGCTTAGAGGCGAACTATGGCTACACCTTC. Translating gives CASSLEANYGYTF.

As concerns this clone: This same CDR3 is encoded by further DNA sequences in the sample. This chain uses TRBV5-4 with TRBJ2-7; 7 nucleotides line up with TRBD1. The V segment lost 0 bases and the J segment 2 bases; nucleotides outside the gene matches: 2. CDR3 size: 14 residues. Germline V gives CDR1 SGHNT, CDR2 YYREEE (reference sequence). Written as DNA, the CDR3 is TGTGCCAGCAGCTTGGGCCAGGGGGCCTACGAGCAGTACTTC. Protein sequence: CASSLGQGAYEQYF.

The chain uses TRBV15 and TRBJ2-7; TRBD1 matches at 9 bases. Trimming took 0 bases from V and 7 from J; bases not matched to a gene: 7. The CDR3 has 15 amino acids. Per the germline V gene, CDR1 is LNHNV and CDR2 is YYDKDF (reference sequence). The CDR3 nucleotides read TGTGCCACCAGCAGAGATCCGACAGGGGGGAGGGAGCAGTACTTC. Protein product: CATSRDPTGGREQYF. Full variable domain (rest looked up from reference TRBV15 and TRBJ2-7): DAMVIQNPRYQVTQFGKPVTLSCSQTLNHNVMYWYQQKSSQAPKLLFHYYDKDFNNEADTPDNFQSRRPNTSFCFLDIRSPGLGDTAMYLCATSRDPTGGREQYFGPGTRLTVT.

The table lists this clone with a count of one. The rearrangement joins TRBV2 to TRBJ2-7; 9 nucleotides match TRBD1. The trim removed 10 bases at V and 0 bases at J, leaving 7 bases unmatched. Germline V gene data show CDR1 as SNHLY and CDR2 as FYNNEI. The CDR3 consists of 14 residues. The CDR3 region has the DNA TGTGCCACTAGACAGGGGGTTTCCTCCTACGAGCAGTACTTC. This gives the protein CATRQGVSSYEQYF.

The chain links TRBV9 to TRBJ2-7; D possibly corresponds to TRBD1 (5 bases). Trimming removed 3 bases from V and 1 base from J, with 11 bases in between. The CDR3 is 14 residues long. Germline CDR1 and CDR2: SGDLS and YYNGEE. The CDR3 reads CASSARQHSYEQYF. CDR3 DNA: TGTGCCAGCAGCGCGAGACAGCATTCCTACGAGCAGTACTTC.

The chain joins TRBV28 to TRBJ2-7, with 8 nucleotides matching TRBD2. The CDR3 runs to 14 residues. CDR1 MDHEN and CDR2 SYDVKM come from the germline V gene. Germline trimming cut 4 bases from V and 3 bases from J; bases unmatched to any gene: 5. The chain's CDR3 is CASSWGGTSYEQYF. In nucleotides, the CDR3 is TGTGCCAGCAGTTGGGGCGGGACTAGCTACGAGCAGTACTTC.

The chain links TRBV7-9 to TRBJ2-1, with a tentative D call TRBD1 (6 bases). CDR3 length equals 15 residues. Per germline, CDR1 SEHNR and CDR2 FQNEAQ (reference sequence). V was cut by 3 bases and J by 3 bases, with 12 bases left in between. CDR3 region: CASSLEQGIYNEQFF. The CDR3 bases are TGTGCCAGCAGCTTGGAACAGGGAATCTACAATGAGCAGTTCTTC.

This chain connects TRBV7-9 to TRBJ1-5, with D perhaps matching TRBD1 (6 bases). The CDR3 covers 15 residues. V lost 1 base, J lost 5 bases, and 12 bases lay in between. Germline lookup yields CDR1 SEHNR and CDR2 FQNEAQ (reference sequence). The chain's CDR3 is CASSLGAGGYQPQHF. CDR3 in DNA: TGTGCCAGCAGCTTAGGGGCGGGGGGCTATCAGCCCCAGCATTTT.

The rearrangement joins TRBV10-1 to TRBJ2-7; 8 nucleotides agree with TRBD2. V shed 2 bases, J shed 7 bases, and the junction held 7 bases outside the gene matches. This CDR3 has 14 amino acids. Germline V lookup: CDR1 WNHNN, CDR2 SYGVQD (reference sequence). The CDR3 DNA follows: TGCGCCAGCAGTGAGGGCGGACTAGCTTGGGAGCAGTACTTC. It is translated as CASSEGGLAWEQYF.

This sequence joins TRBV5-1 and TRBJ2-7, with D tentatively TRBD2 (6 bases). V was clipped by 2 bases and J by 5 bases, with 17 bases between them. Germline CDR1 is SGHRS and CDR2 is YFSETQ. The CDR3 is made up of 15 amino acids. CDR3 protein: CASSLGLRVGNEQYF. The DNA for the CDR3 is TGCGCCAGCAGCTTAGGACTACGAGTTGGCAACGAGCAGTACTTC.

This CDR3 reads CASSQGLAGGSVLDEQFF. CDR3 DNA: TGCGCCAGCAGCCAAGGACTCGCAGGGGGAAGTGTCCTTGATGAGCAGTTCTTC. J is TRBJ2-1 and V is TRBV4-3, with 7 bases aligning to TRBD1. This CDR3 spans 18 amino acids. J was trimmed by 8 bases and V by 1 base; bases with no gene match: 17. Germline values: CDR1 LGHNA, CDR2 YSLEER.